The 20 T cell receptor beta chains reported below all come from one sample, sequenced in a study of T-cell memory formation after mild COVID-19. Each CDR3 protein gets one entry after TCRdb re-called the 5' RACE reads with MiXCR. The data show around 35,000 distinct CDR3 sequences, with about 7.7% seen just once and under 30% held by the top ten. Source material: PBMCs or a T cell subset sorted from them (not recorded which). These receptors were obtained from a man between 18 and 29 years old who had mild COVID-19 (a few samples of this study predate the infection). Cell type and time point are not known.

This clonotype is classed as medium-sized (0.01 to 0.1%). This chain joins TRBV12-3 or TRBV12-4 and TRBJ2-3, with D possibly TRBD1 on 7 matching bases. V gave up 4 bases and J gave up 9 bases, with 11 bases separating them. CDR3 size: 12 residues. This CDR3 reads CASSSQGGTQYF. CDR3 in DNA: TGTGCCAGCAGTTCCCAGGGGGGAACGCAGTATTTT.

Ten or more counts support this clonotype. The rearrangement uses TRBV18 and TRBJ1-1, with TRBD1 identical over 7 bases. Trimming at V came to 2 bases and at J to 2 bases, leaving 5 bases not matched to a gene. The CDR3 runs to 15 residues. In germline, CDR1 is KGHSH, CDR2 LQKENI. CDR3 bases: TGTGCCAGCTCACCAAGACAGGGAAAAAACACTGAAGCTTTCTTT. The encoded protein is CASSPRQGKNTEAFF.

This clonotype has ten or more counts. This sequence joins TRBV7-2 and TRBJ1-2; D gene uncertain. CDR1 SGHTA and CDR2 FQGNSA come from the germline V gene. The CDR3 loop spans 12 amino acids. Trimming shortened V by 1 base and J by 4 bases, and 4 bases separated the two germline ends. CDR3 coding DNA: TGTGCCAGCAGCTTAGAGGGCTATGGCTACACCTTC. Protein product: CASSLEGYGYTF.

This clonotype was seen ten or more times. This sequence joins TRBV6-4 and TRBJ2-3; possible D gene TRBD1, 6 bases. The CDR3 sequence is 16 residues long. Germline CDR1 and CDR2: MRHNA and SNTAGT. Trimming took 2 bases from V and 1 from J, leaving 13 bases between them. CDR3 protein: CASSDKTGSGTDTQYF. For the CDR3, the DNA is TGTGCCAGCAGTGACAAAACAGGGAGCGGCACAGATACGCAGTATTTT.

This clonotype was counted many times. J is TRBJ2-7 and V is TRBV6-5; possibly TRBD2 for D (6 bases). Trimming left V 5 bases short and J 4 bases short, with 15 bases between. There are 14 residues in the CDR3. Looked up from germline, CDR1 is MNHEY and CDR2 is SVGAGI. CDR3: CASSEGGRGYEQYF. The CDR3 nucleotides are TGTGCCAGCAGTGAGGGAGGACGAGGTTACGAGCAGTACTTC.

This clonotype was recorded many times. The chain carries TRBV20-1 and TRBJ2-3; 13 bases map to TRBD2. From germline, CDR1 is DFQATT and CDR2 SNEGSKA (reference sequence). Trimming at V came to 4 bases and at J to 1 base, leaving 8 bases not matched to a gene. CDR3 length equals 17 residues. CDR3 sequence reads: CSATTSGGKSGTDTQYF. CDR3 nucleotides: TGCAGTGCTACGACTAGCGGGGGGAAAAGTGGCACAGATACGCAGTATTTT.

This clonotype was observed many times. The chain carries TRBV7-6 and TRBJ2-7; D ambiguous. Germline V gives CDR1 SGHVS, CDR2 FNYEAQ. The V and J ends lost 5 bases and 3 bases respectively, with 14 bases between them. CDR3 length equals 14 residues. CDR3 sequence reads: CASSIGPIGYEQYV. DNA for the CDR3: TGTGCCAGCAGCATCGGGCCGATCGGCTACGAGCAGTACGTC.

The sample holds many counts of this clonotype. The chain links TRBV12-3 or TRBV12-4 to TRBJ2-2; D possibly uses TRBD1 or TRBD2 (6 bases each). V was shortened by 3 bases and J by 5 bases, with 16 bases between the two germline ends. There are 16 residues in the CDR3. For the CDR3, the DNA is TGTGCCAGCAGTTTGGGGGCGGGGTCGTGGACCGGGGAGCTGTTTTTT. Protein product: CASSLGAGSWTGELFF.

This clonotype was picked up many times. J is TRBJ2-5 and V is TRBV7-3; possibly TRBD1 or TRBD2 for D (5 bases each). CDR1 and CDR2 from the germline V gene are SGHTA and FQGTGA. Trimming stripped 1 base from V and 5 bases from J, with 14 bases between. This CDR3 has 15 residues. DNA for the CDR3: TGTGCCAGCAGCTTAAGGCCGGGCGAGGGGGAGACCCAGTACTTC. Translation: CASSLRPGEGETQYF.

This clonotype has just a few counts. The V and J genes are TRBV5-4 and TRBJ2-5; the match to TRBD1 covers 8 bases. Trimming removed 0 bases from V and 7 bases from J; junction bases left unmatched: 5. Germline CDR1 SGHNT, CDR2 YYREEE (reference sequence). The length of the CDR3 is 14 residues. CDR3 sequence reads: CASSLGQGYGTQYF. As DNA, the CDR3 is TGTGCCAGCAGCTTGGGACAGGGGTACGGGACCCAGTACTTC.

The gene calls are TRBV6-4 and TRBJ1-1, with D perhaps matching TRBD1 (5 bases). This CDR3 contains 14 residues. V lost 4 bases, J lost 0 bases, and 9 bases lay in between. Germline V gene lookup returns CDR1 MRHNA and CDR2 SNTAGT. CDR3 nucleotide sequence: TGTGCCAGCAGTGCGGGAGGGGTGAACACTGAAGCTTTCTTT. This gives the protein CASSAGGVNTEAFF.

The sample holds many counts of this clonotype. CDR3 nucleotides: TGTGCCACCAGCAGAGATAGGCAGGGGGCGGCTGGCTACACCTTC. This translates into CATSRDRQGAAGYTF. This chain connects TRBV15 to TRBJ1-2, with TRBD1 matching over 8 bases. CDR3 length equals 15 residues. Germline loops: CDR1 LNHNV, CDR2 YYDKDF (reference sequence). V was pared by 0 bases and J by 7 bases, with 7 bases of the junction left unmatched.

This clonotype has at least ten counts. The CDR3 bases are TGTGCCAGCCGTGAAGCGAGGCGGGGGATTCAAGAGACCCAGTACTTC. It is translated as CASREARRGIQETQYF. V is TRBV9 and J is TRBJ2-5; 7 bases align to TRBD2. CDR1 is SGDLS, CDR2 YYNGEE, per germline. CDR3 size: 16 residues. J was trimmed by 2 bases and V by 7 bases; bases with no gene match: 14.

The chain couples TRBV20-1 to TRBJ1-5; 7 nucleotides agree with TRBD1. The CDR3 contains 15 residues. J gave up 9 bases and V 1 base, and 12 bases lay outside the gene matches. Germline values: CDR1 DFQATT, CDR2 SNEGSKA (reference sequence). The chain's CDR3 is CSARGGQSGLGPQHF. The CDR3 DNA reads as TGCAGTGCTAGAGGGGGACAGTCCGGTTTGGGGCCCCAGCATTTT.

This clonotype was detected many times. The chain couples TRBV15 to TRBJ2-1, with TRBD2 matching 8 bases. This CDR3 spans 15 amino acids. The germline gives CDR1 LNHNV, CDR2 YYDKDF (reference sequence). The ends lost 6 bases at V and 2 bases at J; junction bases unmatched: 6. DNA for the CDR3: TGTGCCACCAGTTCCGGGGGGGCCCCCTACAATGAGCAGTTCTTC. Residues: CATSSGGAPYNEQFF.

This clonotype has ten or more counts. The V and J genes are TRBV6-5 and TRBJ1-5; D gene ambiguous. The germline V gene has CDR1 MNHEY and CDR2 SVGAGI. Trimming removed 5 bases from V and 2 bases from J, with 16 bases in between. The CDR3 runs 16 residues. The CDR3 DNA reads TGTGCCAGCAGTCCGCGGACGAACCTGGGCAATCAGCCCCAGCATTTT. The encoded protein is CASSPRTNLGNQPQHF.

The CDR3 sequence: CASSKAAGGTTEAFF. CDR3 sequence (DNA): TGTGCCAGTAGTAAGGCTGCCGGGGGAACCACTGAAGCTTTCTTT. V gene TRBV19 combines with J gene TRBJ1-1, with D perhaps matching TRBD1 (5 bases). CDR3 length equals 15 residues. V was trimmed by 4 bases and J by 4 bases, leaving 16 bases between them. Per germline, CDR1 LNHDA and CDR2 SQIVND (reference sequence).

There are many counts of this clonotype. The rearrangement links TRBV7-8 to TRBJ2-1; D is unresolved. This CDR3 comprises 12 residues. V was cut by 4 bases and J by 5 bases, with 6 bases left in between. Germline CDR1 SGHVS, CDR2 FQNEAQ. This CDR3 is CASSSFNNEQFF. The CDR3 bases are TGTGCCAGCAGCTCCTTTAACAATGAGCAGTTCTTC.

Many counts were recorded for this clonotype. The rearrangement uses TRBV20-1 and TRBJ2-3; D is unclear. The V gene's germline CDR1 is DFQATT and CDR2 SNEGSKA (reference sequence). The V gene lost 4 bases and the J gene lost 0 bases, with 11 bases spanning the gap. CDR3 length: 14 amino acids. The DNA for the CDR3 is TGCAGTGCTATGGCCAGCCAGAGCACAGATACGCAGTATTTT. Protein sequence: CSAMASQSTDTQYF.

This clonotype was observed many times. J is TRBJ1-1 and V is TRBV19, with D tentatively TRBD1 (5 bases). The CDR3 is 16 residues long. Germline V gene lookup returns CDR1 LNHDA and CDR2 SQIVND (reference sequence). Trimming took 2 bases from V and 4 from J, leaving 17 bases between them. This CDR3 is CASSIWAAGSGTEAFF. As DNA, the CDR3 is TGTGCCAGTAGTATATGGGCTGCAGGGTCGGGCACTGAAGCTTTCTTT.